These 31 T cell receptor beta chains share one sample of origin, sequenced in a study of OX40 agonist ivuxolimab in advanced cancers. The library was produced with the immunoSEQ multiplex PCR assay. Held by TCRdb, this immuneACCESS table contains in-frame sequences only and omits some clones. Under half of the omission traces to an unresolved V gene where checked; the cause of the rest is unknown. This sample gives approximately 22,000 clones in total; about four fifths of them show up just once. Of the sample, roughly 34% falls within the top ten clones. The starting material was CD4+ or CD8+ T cells sorted from blood, obtained in a trial of the OX40 agonist ivuxolimab. These TCRs come from an adult with an advanced solid tumor such as melanoma, head and neck, liver or kidney cancer.

The chain couples TRBV6-5 to TRBJ1-1; D is undetermined. CDR3 length equals 13 residues. The germline V and J ends were trimmed by 5 bases and 2 bases, with 9 bases remaining between them. CDR1 and CDR2 from the germline V gene are MNHEY and SVGAGI. The CDR3 loop is CASSTGGNTEAFF. For the CDR3, the DNA is TGTGCCAGCAGTACCGGAGGAAACACTGAAGCTTTCTTT.

This clone was seen a single time. The CDR3 loop reads CASSSREGNTEAFF. CDR3 in DNA: TGTGCCAGCAGCTCCAGGGAGGGGAACACTGAAGCTTTCTTT. The chain joins TRBV7-9 to TRBJ1-1; the D gene is possibly TRBD1 (5 bases). V lost 4 bases and J 1 base, leaving 10 bases between the germline ends. The length of the CDR3 is 14 residues. Germline V gene data show CDR1 as SEHNR and CDR2 as FQNEAQ (reference sequence).

This chain joins TRBV6-1 and TRBJ1-1, with 7 nucleotides matching TRBD1. The junction had 21 bases not matched to a gene; V was cut back by 3 bases and J by 5 bases. The CDR3 spans 19 residues. Germline V lookup: CDR1 MNHNS, CDR2 SASEGT. As DNA, the CDR3 is TGTGCCAGCAGTGATTGGTCCGTTCGACAGGGTGTAGGGTGGACTGAAGCTTTCTTT. This gives the protein CASSDWSVRQGVGWTEAFF.

J is TRBJ2-7 and V is TRBV27; D possibly matches TRBD1 or TRBD2 (5 bases each). The CDR3 is 14 residues long. Germline CDR1 reads MNHEY; CDR2 reads SMNVEV (reference sequence). V lost 5 bases and J 0 bases, leaving 11 bases between the germline ends. The CDR3 DNA follows: TGTGCCAGCAGTACCCGGGACGGCTCCTACGAGCAGTACTTC. Translated, it gives CASSTRDGSYEQYF.

The V and J genes are TRBV27 and TRBJ2-1; D might be TRBD2 (6 bases). There are 16 residues in the CDR3. The germline gives CDR1 MNHEY, CDR2 SMNVEV (reference sequence). V shed 6 bases and J shed 1 base, with 16 bases lying between them. CDR3 coding DNA: TGTGCCAGCAGCCCAATTACACGGGAGTCCTACAATGAGCAGTTCTTC. Its protein is CASSPITRESYNEQFF.

The CDR3 loop is CASSFGGTAGELFF. The CDR3 DNA sequence: TGTGCCAGCAGTTTCGGTGGGACAGCCGGGGAGCTGTTTTTT. The V call is TRBV27, the J call TRBJ2-2; 7 bases are shared with TRBD1. CDR1 MNHEY and CDR2 SMNVEV come from the germline V gene (reference sequence). The V gene end was trimmed by 3 bases and the J gene end by 6 bases; junction bases not matched to a gene: 4. The CDR3 has 14 amino acids.

The chain joins TRBV10-1 to TRBJ2-1, with 13 bases that match TRBD2. Germline CDR1 is WNHNN and CDR2 is SYGVQD (reference sequence). This CDR3 has 18 residues. The J segment lost 7 bases and the V segment lost 5 bases, leaving 14 bases of the junction unmatched. This CDR3 is CASSLIVGGTSGKNEQFF. CDR3 DNA: TGCGCCAGCAGTTTAATAGTTGGCGGGACTAGCGGGAAGAATGAGCAGTTCTTC.

This clone is classed as medium-sized. This chain joins TRBV27 and TRBJ2-1; 7 bases fit TRBD2. Germline V lookup: CDR1 MNHEY, CDR2 SMNVEV (reference sequence). The CDR3 length is 17 residues. The V gene end was trimmed by 5 bases and the J gene end by 4 bases; junction bases not matched to a gene: 14. The CDR3 nucleotides are TGTGCCAGCAGTCCCCAATACTCTAGCGGAGAATACAATGAGCAGTTCTTC. Translating it yields CASSPQYSSGEYNEQFF.

The table lists this clone with a count of one. The chain joins TRBV7-9 to TRBJ2-1, with D perhaps being TRBD1 or TRBD2 (6 bases each). V lost 1 base and J lost 0, with 13 bases in between. The CDR3 totals 17 residues. In germline, CDR1 is SEHNR, CDR2 FQNEAQ (reference sequence). Here the CDR3 DNA reads TGTGCCAGCAGCTTAGGGAGAGGGGGGAGCTCCTACAATGAGCAGTTCTTC. Protein product: CASSLGRGGSSYNEQFF.

This sequence joins TRBV5-1 and TRBJ2-5, with 11 bases aligning to TRBD1. The V and J ends lost 4 bases and 4 bases, in that order; junction bases with no gene match: 6. The CDR3 has 15 residues. Germline V gene sequence: CDR1 SGHRS, CDR2 YFSETQ. CDR3 amino acids: CASSTGQGAGETQYF. In DNA, the CDR3 is TGCGCCAGCAGCACCGGACAGGGGGCGGGAGAGACCCAGTACTTC.

This clone was detected only once. The chain employs TRBV27 and TRBJ1-1; TRBD1 is a possible D gene (5 bases). Between the trimmed V and J ends, which lost 1 base and 0 bases, there was a span of 15 bases. The CDR3 extends over 17 amino acids. Germline loops: CDR1 MNHEY, CDR2 SMNVEV (reference sequence). CDR3 DNA: TGTGCCAGCAGTTTATTGTCCGCGTTGGGGGTGAACACTGAAGCTTTCTTT. Translation: CASSLLSALGVNTEAFF.

The chain links TRBV5-1 to TRBJ2-1; 7 nucleotides align to TRBD2. The CDR3 covers 17 residues. Germline values: CDR1 SGHRS, CDR2 YFSETQ. The ends lost 0 bases at V and 0 bases at J; junction bases unmatched: 6. CDR3 nucleotide sequence: TGCGCCAGCAGCTTGGGACTAGCTCGGAGCTCCTACAATGAGCAGTTCTTC. Amino acid sequence: CASSLGLARSSYNEQFF.

This clone was seen a few times. The chain employs TRBV28 and TRBJ2-7; D is unclear. The CDR3 consists of 11 residues. Per the germline V gene, CDR1 is MDHEN and CDR2 is SYDVKM. The germline V and J ends were trimmed by 6 bases and 6 bases, with 9 bases remaining between them. The CDR3 DNA sequence: TGTGCCAGCAGCCCGCTCCGCGAGCAGTACTTC. Its translation: CASSPLREQYF.

The chain is built from TRBV9 and TRBJ2-7; no clear D. V dropped 0 bases and J dropped 0 bases, with 10 bases sitting between them. Germline CDR1 and CDR2: SGDLS and YYNGEE. This CDR3 contains 15 residues. CDR3: CASSVGWESSYEQYF. CDR3 sequence (DNA): TGTGCCAGCAGCGTAGGGTGGGAAAGCTCCTACGAGCAGTACTTC.

V usage is TRBV10-3 and J usage is TRBJ2-1; TRBD1 might be the D (6 bases). V lost 9 bases and J lost 6, with 18 bases in between. CDR3 length: 14 amino acids. Per germline, CDR1 ENHRY and CDR2 SYGVKD. CDR3 loop: CAIQGSTSFNEQFF. CDR3 bases: TGTGCCATTCAGGGGTCCACTAGTTTCAATGAGCAGTTCTTC.

A note on this clone: Other nucleotide sequences from this sample produce the same CDR3. The genes are TRBV30 and TRBJ2-1; D is unresolved. V was cut by 0 bases and J by 3 bases, with 3 bases left in between. This CDR3 region has 12 residues. CDR1 and CDR2 from the germline V gene are GTSNPN and SVGIG (reference sequence). CDR3 nucleotide sequence: TGTGCCTGGAGTGTCCTCTACAATGAGCAGTTCTTC. Protein sequence: CAWSVLYNEQFF.

The chain recombines TRBV7-8 with TRBJ2-1; D is unresolved. The CDR3 spans 16 residues. From germline, CDR1 is SGHVS and CDR2 FQNEAQ. V lost 5 bases and J 0 bases, leaving 14 bases between the germline ends. The CDR3, as DNA: TGTGCCAGCAGCCCGCTAAGAGTGGGCTCCTACAATGAGCAGTTCTTC. This codes for CASSPLRVGSYNEQFF.

This chain links TRBV14 with TRBJ2-7; weak D call: TRBD1 (6 bases). This CDR3 is 13 amino acids long. Germline V CDR1 and CDR2: SGHDN, FVKESK. V lost 4 bases and J lost 3, with 10 bases in between. CDR3 DNA sequence: TGTGCCAGCAGCCTGGGACATCTCTACGAGCAGTACTTC. This gives the protein CASSLGHLYEQYF. The variable domain in full, with the rest retrieved from reference TRBV14 and TRBJ2-7, is EAGVTQFPSHSVIEKGQTVTLRCDPISGHDNLYWYRRVMGKEIKFLLHFVKESKQDESGMPNNRFLAERTGGTYSTLKVQPAELEDSGVYFCASSLGHLYEQYFGPGTRLTVT.

The chain combines TRBV11-2 with TRBJ2-3; D gene ambiguous. V was shortened by 5 bases and J by 8 bases, with 5 bases between the two germline ends. The V gene's germline CDR1 is SGHAT and CDR2 FQNNGV. The CDR3 is made up of 10 amino acids. Written as DNA, the CDR3 is TGTGCCAGCAGCGGCGGTACGCAGTATTTT. It specifies CASSGGTQYF. Full variable domain (rest looked up from reference TRBV11-2 and TRBJ2-3): EAGVAQSPRYKIIEKRQSVAFWCNPISGHATLYWYQQILGQGPKLLIQFQNNGVVDDSQLPKDRFSAERLKGVDSTLKIQPAKLEDSAVYLCASSGGTQYFGPGTRLTVL.

The V call is TRBV4-2, the J call TRBJ2-7; no definite D call. Germline lookup yields CDR1 LGHNA and CDR2 YNFKEQ. The CDR3 covers 15 residues. The V gene lost 1 base and the J gene lost 0 bases, with 10 bases spanning the gap. CDR3 in DNA: TGTGCCAGCAGCCAAGGGATTTCCCCCTCCTACGAGCAGTACTTC. Translating gives CASSQGISPSYEQYF.

The V gene is TRBV15, the J gene TRBJ2-7; TRBD2 might be the D (6 bases). This CDR3 is built from 17 residues. V dropped 3 bases and J dropped 0 bases, with 18 bases sitting between them. Germline values: CDR1 LNHNV, CDR2 YYDKDF (reference sequence). DNA of the CDR3: TGTGCCACCAGCAGTCAACAGCCCCTGACTAGCTCCTACGAGCAGTACTTC. Amino acids: CATSSQQPLTSSYEQYF.

The chain employs TRBV9 and TRBJ1-1, with no clear D. The CDR3 totals 14 residues. The germline V gene encodes CDR1 SGDLS and CDR2 YYNGEE. V was pared by 0 bases and J by 0 bases, with 6 bases between. The CDR3 sequence is CASSVGSVNTEAFF. The CDR3, as DNA: TGTGCCAGCAGCGTAGGATCGGTGAACACTGAAGCTTTCTTT.

This chain uses TRBV5-4 with TRBJ1-5, with D unresolved. Between the trimmed V and J ends, which lost 0 bases and 9 bases, there was a span of 7 bases. Germline CDR1 and CDR2: SGHNT and YYREEE (reference sequence). This CDR3 is 12 amino acids long. CDR3 sequence reads: CASSLANGPQHF. The CDR3 coding sequence is TGTGCCAGCAGCTTGGCCAATGGGCCCCAGCATTTT. The variable domain in full, with the rest retrieved from reference TRBV5-4 and TRBJ1-5, is ETGVTQSPTHLIKTRGQQVTLRCSSQSGHNTVSWYQQALGQGPQFIFQYYREEENGRGNFPPRFSGLQFPNYSSELNVNALELDDSALYLCASSLANGPQHFGDGTRLSIL.

The chain joins TRBV4-1 to TRBJ2-7; 8 nucleotides line up with TRBD2. This CDR3 comprises 15 residues. J lost 1 base, V lost 1 base, and 3 bases had no gene match. Looked up from germline, CDR1 is MGHRA and CDR2 is YSYEKL. In DNA, the CDR3 is TGCGCCAGCAGCCAAGGGGCGGGGGGTTCCTACGAGCAGTACTTC. Translating it yields CASSQGAGGSYEQYF.

The genes are TRBV11-2 and TRBJ2-1, with D hard to call. The CDR3 consists of 15 residues. Per the germline V gene, CDR1 is SGHAT and CDR2 is FQNNGV. Trimming took off 2 bases at V and 2 bases at J, with 10 bases between the two ends. In DNA form, the CDR3 reads TGTGCCAGCAGCTTATATGGGCCCCCCTACAATGAGCAGTTCTTC. Translating it yields CASSLYGPPYNEQFF.

The table lists this clone with a few counts. This chain joins TRBV28 and TRBJ1-5; TRBD1 agrees at 9 bases. The CDR3 has 16 amino acids. CDR1 is MDHEN, CDR2 SYDVKM, per germline. The V and J ends lost 6 bases and 0 bases, in that order; junction bases with no gene match: 6. CDR3: CASREQGAGSNQPQHF. The CDR3 region has the DNA TGTGCCAGCAGAGAACAGGGGGCCGGTAGCAATCAGCCCCAGCATTTT.

This clone ranks as large. V gene TRBV7-3 combines with J gene TRBJ2-1, with TRBD2 as a possible D gene (5 bases). From germline, CDR1 is SGHTA and CDR2 FQGTGA. The CDR3 has 13 amino acids. Trimming shortened V by 5 bases and J by 7 bases, and 12 bases separated the two germline ends. The CDR3 spells CASSPEGLNEQFF. The CDR3 DNA reads as TGTGCCAGCAGCCCAGAGGGATTGAATGAGCAGTTCTTC.

This rearrangement joins TRBV9 to TRBJ1-3, with 9 bases aligning to TRBD1. V lost 0 bases and J lost 4; bases outside the gene matches: 2. Germline V gives CDR1 SGDLS, CDR2 YYNGEE. This CDR3 has 15 residues. In DNA, the CDR3 is TGTGCCAGCAGCGTAGGGGACAGGGACGGAAACACCATATATTTT. Its translation is CASSVGDRDGNTIYF.

This clone was seen only a few times. J is TRBJ2-1 and V is TRBV28, with 11 bases that match TRBD2. The CDR3 contains 14 residues. V was clipped by 7 bases and J by 7 bases; unmatched bases: 6. CDR1 and CDR2 from the germline V gene are MDHEN and SYDVKM. The CDR3 sequence is CASTLAGGGNEQFF. The CDR3 nucleotides are TGTGCCAGCACCCTAGCGGGAGGTGGTAATGAGCAGTTCTTC.

V gene TRBV2 combines with J gene TRBJ1-5, with 7 bases identical to TRBD1. CDR1 is SNHLY and CDR2 is FYNNEI in the germline V gene. The CDR3 is 15 amino acids. The V gene end was trimmed by 2 bases and the J gene end by 4 bases; junction bases not matched to a gene: 5. The CDR3 bases are TGTGCCAGCAGTGAAAGAACAGGGGAAAATCAGCCCCAGCATTTT. Encoded protein: CASSERTGENQPQHF.

This sequence joins TRBV10-2 and TRBJ2-1; D call uncertain. Germline V gene sequence: CDR1 WSHSY, CDR2 SAAADI. The V end lost 4 bases, the J end lost 9 bases, and 13 bases lay between the germline ends. The CDR3 has 13 residues. The CDR3 nucleotides are TGCGCCAGCAGTGGTTCCCGGGTGTCTGAGCAGTTCTTC. It codes for CASSGSRVSEQFF.